This paragraph reports one T cell receptor beta chain. Its antigen is currently unknown. This entry is derived from a study of cytomegalovirus exposure and HLA in healthy donors. Study-wide findings and caveats: Later on, analysis showed that most CMV-associated TCR beta chains appeared to be HLA-restricted. From TCR beta sequences, most subjects' HLA-A and HLA-B alleles were reportedly predicted accurately. According to a later analysis, donors in an Asian-associated ancestry cluster reportedly had fewer N-insertions than the approximately 670-donor mean.

Primers included in the PCR were 60 Vbeta and 13 Jbeta primers. Profiled with immunoSEQ multiplex PCR; TCRdb holds only in-frame clones, not every one. The table has about 130,000 clones, around 79% seen once; the top ten hold about 3.7%. Looked up from germline, CDR1 is SGHDT and CDR2 is YYEEEE. J gave up 1 base and V 4 bases, and 5 bases lay outside the gene matches. This CDR3 comprises 16 residues. Sequenced sample: PBMCs. The rearrangement links TRBV5-6 to TRBJ2-2; TRBD1 matches at 9 bases. The clonotype comes from a male donor in good health and CMV-seronegative. The CDR3 nucleotides are TGTGCCAGCAGCCCCTGGACAGGGGTGAACACCGGGGAGCTGTTTTTT. It specifies CASSPWTGVNTGELFF.